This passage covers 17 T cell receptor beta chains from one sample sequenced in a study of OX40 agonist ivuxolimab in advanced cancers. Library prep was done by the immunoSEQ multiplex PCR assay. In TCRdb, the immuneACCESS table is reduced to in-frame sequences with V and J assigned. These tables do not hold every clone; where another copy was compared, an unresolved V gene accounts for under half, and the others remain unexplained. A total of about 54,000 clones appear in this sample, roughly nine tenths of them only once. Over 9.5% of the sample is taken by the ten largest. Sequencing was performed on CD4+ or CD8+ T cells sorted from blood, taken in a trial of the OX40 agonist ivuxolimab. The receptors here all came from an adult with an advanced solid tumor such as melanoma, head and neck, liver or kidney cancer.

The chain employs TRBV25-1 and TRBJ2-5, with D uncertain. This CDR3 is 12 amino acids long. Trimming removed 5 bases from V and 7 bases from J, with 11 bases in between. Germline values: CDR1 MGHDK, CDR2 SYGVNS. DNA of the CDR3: TGTGCCAGCAGTTCGTTGCCGGGGACCCAGTACTTC. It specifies CASSSLPGTQYF.

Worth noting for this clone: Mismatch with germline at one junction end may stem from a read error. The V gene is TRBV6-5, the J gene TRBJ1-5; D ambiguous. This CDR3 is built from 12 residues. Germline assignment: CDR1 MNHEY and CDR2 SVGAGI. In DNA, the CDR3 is TGTGCCACCAGTGACGGATATCAGCCCCAGCATTTT. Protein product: CATSDGYQPQHF.

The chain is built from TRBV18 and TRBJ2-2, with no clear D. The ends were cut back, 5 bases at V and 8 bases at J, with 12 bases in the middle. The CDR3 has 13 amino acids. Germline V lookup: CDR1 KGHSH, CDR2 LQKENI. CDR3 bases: TGTGCCAGCTCAAAGGAGATTGTAGGGGAGCTGTTTTTT. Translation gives CASSKEIVGELFF.

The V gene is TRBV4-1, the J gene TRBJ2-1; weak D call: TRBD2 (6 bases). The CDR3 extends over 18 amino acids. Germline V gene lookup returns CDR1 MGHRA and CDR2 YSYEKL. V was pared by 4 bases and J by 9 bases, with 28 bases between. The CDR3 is CASSPSPLAIILHVEQFF. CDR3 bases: TGCGCCAGCAGCCCGAGTCCACTAGCCATCATCCTACATGTTGAGCAGTTCTTC.

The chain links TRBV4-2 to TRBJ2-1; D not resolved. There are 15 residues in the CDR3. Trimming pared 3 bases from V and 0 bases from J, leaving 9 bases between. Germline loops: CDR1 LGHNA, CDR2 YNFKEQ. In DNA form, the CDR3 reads TGTGCCAGCAGCCAGGAACCCAACTCCTACAATGAGCAGTTCTTC. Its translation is CASSQEPNSYNEQFF.

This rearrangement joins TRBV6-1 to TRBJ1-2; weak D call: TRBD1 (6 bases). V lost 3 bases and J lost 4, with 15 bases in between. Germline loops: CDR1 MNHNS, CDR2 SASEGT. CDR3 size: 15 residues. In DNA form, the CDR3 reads TGTGCCAGCAGTGAGAGGGGGGCGCCTGGCTATGGCTACACCTTC. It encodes CASSERGAPGYGYTF.

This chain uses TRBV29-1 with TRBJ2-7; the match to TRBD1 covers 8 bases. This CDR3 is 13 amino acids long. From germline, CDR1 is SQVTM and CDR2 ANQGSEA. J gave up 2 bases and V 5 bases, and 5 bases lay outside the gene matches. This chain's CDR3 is CSVLTGEAYEQYF. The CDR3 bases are TGCAGCGTTTTGACAGGGGAAGCCTACGAGCAGTACTTC.

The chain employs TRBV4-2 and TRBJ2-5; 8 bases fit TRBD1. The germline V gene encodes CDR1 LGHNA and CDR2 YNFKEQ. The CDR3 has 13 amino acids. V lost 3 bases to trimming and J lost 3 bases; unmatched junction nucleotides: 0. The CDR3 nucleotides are TGTGCCAGCAGCCAGGACAGGGAAGAGACCCAGTACTTC. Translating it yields CASSQDREETQYF.

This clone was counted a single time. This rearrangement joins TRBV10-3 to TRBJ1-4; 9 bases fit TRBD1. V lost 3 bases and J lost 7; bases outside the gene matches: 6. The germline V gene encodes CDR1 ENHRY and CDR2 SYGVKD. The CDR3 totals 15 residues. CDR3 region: CAISDYGTGSEKLFF. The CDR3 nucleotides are TGTGCCATCAGTGATTACGGGACAGGGAGTGAAAAACTGTTTTTT.

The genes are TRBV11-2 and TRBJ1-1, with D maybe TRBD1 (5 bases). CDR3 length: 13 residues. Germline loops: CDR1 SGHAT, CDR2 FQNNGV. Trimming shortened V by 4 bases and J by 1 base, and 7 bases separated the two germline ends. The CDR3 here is CASSWRGNTEAFF. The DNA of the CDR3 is TGTGCCAGCAGCTGGAGGGGGAACACTGAAGCTTTCTTT.

The CDR3 loop is CASSVTANTEAFF. The CDR3 DNA reads TGTGCCAGCAGCGTGACAGCAAACACTGAAGCTTTCTTT. The chain recombines TRBV5-4 with TRBJ1-1; D is perhaps TRBD1 (5 bases). Germline assignment: CDR1 SGHNT and CDR2 YYREEE (reference sequence). The germline V and J ends were trimmed by 4 bases and 2 bases, with 9 bases remaining between them. The CDR3 spans 13 residues.

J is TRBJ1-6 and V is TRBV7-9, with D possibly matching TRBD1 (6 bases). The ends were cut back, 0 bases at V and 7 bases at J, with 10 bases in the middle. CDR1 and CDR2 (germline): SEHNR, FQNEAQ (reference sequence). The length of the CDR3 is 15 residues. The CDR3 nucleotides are TGTGCCAGCAGCTTAGCGGGGGGCGCGAATTCACCCCTCCACTTT. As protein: CASSLAGGANSPLHF. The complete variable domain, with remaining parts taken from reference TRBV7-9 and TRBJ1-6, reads DTGVSQNPRHKITKRGQNVTFRCDPISEHNRLYWYRQTLGQGPEFLTYFQNEAQLEKSRLLSDRFSAERPKGSFSTLEIQRTEQGDSAMYLCASSLAGGANSPLHFGNGTRLTVT.

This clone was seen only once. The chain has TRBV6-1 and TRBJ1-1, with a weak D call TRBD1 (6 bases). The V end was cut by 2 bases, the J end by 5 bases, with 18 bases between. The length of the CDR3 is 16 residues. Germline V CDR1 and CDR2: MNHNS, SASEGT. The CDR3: CASSEKVRGADTEAFF. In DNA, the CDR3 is TGTGCCAGCAGTGAAAAGGTGCGGGGGGCCGATACTGAAGCTTTCTTT.

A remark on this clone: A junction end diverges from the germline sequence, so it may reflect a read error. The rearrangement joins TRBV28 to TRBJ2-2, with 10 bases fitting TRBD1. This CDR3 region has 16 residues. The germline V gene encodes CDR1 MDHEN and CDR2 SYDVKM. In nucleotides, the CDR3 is TGTGCCAGCAGACGACAGGGGGCGCCGGGCACCGGGGAGTTGTTTTTT. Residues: CASRRQGAPGTGELFF.

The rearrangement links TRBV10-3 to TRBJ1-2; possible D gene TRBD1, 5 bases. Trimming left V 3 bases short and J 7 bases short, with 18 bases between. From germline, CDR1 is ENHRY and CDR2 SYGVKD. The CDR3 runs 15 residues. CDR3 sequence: CAISDPPTDVGGYTF. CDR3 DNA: TGTGCCATCAGTGATCCCCCGACAGACGTGGGTGGCTACACCTTC.

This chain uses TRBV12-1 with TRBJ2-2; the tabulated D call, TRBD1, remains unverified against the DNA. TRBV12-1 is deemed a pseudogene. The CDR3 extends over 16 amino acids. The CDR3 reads CASSHWTGGESGELFF. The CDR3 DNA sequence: TGTGCCAGCAGCCACTGGACAGGGGGAGAGAGCGGGGAGCTGTTTTTT.

This chain's CDR3 is CASSFGVQETQYF. CDR3 coding DNA: TGCGCCAGCAGCTTTGGGGTTCAAGAGACCCAGTACTTC. The chain has TRBV5-1 and TRBJ2-5; D uncertain. The germline gives CDR1 SGHRS, CDR2 YFSETQ. This CDR3 is 13 amino acids long. V was pared by 2 bases and J by 2 bases, with 7 bases between.